This T cell receptor (beta chain) originates from a study of T cell changes during pregnancy in multiple sclerosis. TCRdb's table, derived via immunoSEQ multiplex PCR, lists solely in-frame clones and lacks some. The table has under 90,000 clones, nearly 95% seen once. The germline V gene has CDR1 MNHNS and CDR2 SASEGT. Losses at the gene ends were 1 base for V and 5 bases for J; bases not matched to a gene: 2. There are 15 residues in the CDR3. This receptor was identified in a female donor in good health, enrolled as a control in a pregnancy study. The specimen comprised peripheral blood, sampled in the second trimester of pregnancy. The gene calls are TRBV6-1 and TRBJ2-1; 10 bases are shared with TRBD2. The CDR3 coding sequence is TGTGCCAGCAGTGAAGGGACTAGCGGACACAATGAGCAGTTCTTC. Amino acid sequence: CASSEGTSGHNEQFF.